The 27 T cell receptor beta chains given below trace back to one sample, sequenced in a study of blood T cell repertoires in COVID-19. Libraries were prepared by immunoSEQ multiplex PCR; TCRdb keeps only in-frame clonotypes and omits some of them. The repertoire holds approximately 300,000 clones, around 90% seen once, with roughly 2.3% in the top ten. What was sequenced was peripheral blood. The receptor set was obtained from a man aged 18-30 years with active or convalescent COVID-19.

Only one count was recorded for this clone. V is TRBV18 and J is TRBJ1-2, with D possibly matching TRBD1 (6 bases). From germline, CDR1 is KGHSH and CDR2 LQKENI. V was clipped by 3 bases and J by 7 bases, with 15 bases between them. This CDR3 is 14 amino acids long. CDR3 region: CASSPTKDSPGYTF. In nucleotides, the CDR3 is TGTGCCAGCTCACCTACGAAGGACAGTCCTGGCTACACCTTC.

The V and J genes are TRBV7-9 and TRBJ2-3, with D tentatively TRBD1 (5 bases). Per the germline V gene, CDR1 is SEHNR and CDR2 is FQNEAQ (reference sequence). This CDR3 is built from 17 residues. The V gene lost 1 base and the J gene lost 2 bases, with 16 bases spanning the gap. Written as DNA, the CDR3 is TGTGCCAGCAGCTTAGTCCTAGGGGTTCGTTTCACAGATACGCAGTATTTT. The encoded protein is CASSLVLGVRFTDTQYF.

V and J are TRBV14 and TRBJ1-1; D remains ambiguous. CDR3 size: 14 residues. The germline CDR1 and CDR2 sequences are SGHDN and FVKESK. Between the trimmed V and J ends, which lost 0 bases and 1 base, there was a span of 6 bases. The CDR3 protein is CASSQELGNTEAFF. The CDR3 DNA is TGTGCCAGCAGCCAAGAACTCGGGAACACTGAAGCTTTCTTT.

This clone was recorded once. The J gene is TRBJ1-1, the V gene TRBV6-5, with no clear D. The ends were cut back, 6 bases at V and 1 base at J, with 9 bases in the middle. Germline V gene sequence: CDR1 MNHEY, CDR2 SVGAGI. The CDR3 spans 13 residues. This CDR3 reads CASSQEPNTEAFF. CDR3 nucleotide sequence: TGTGCCAGCAGCCAAGAGCCGAACACTGAAGCTTTCTTT.

This sequence joins TRBV28 and TRBJ1-2; 12 positions match TRBD1. The CDR3 runs to 16 residues. V shed 5 bases and J 8 bases; nucleotides not matched to a gene: 12. CDR1 is MDHEN and CDR2 is SYDVKM in the germline V gene. The CDR3 DNA reads TGTGCCAGCAGTCCCCCGGGACAGGGGGCATCAGGAGGCTACACCTTC. Its protein product is CASSPPGQGASGGYTF.

The chain uses TRBV27 and TRBJ2-1, with a tentative D call TRBD2 (6 bases). The CDR3 contains 17 residues. V was pared by 3 bases and J by 0 bases, with 15 bases between. The germline V gene encodes CDR1 MNHEY and CDR2 SMNVEV (reference sequence). CDR3 in amino acids: CASSFTPSSDSYNEQFF. The CDR3 DNA reads as TGTGCCAGCAGTTTTACCCCTTCTAGCGACTCCTACAATGAGCAGTTCTTC.

The rearrangement joins TRBV4-1 to TRBJ1-4; 11 bases map to TRBD1. This CDR3 spans 15 amino acids. V lost 3 bases and J lost 6; bases outside the gene matches: 3. Germline V gene sequence: CDR1 MGHRA, CDR2 YSYEKL. The CDR3 loop reads CASSQDRGRDEKLFF. The CDR3 nucleotides read TGCGCCAGCAGCCAGGACAGGGGGCGGGATGAAAAACTGTTTTTT.

This chain connects TRBV2 to TRBJ2-7, with a tentative D call TRBD1 (6 bases). The CDR3 has 15 amino acids. Trimming shortened V by 4 bases and J by 5 bases, and 18 bases separated the two germline ends. Germline V CDR1 and CDR2: SNHLY, FYNNEI. The CDR3 region is CASSGLGGHLDEQYF. CDR3 DNA: TGTGCCAGCAGTGGTTTAGGGGGACACCTCGACGAGCAGTACTTC.

This clone appeared once. The sample contains more than one DNA sequence encoding this CDR3. This chain connects TRBV5-1 to TRBJ1-4, with a possible D match to TRBD1 (5 bases). CDR3 length: 15 residues. Germline V gene lookup returns CDR1 SGHRS and CDR2 YFSETQ. V lost 0 bases and J 5 bases, leaving 11 bases between the germline ends. CDR3 DNA: TGCGCCAGCAGCTTGGGTAGGGGCGGCAATGAAAAACTGTTTTTT. This sequence encodes CASSLGRGGNEKLFF.

V gene TRBV9 combines with J gene TRBJ1-2; D not resolved. Trimming took 4 bases from V and 8 from J, leaving 3 bases between them. Germline V gives CDR1 SGDLS, CDR2 YYNGEE. This CDR3 has 9 residues. Here the CDR3 reads CASSPGYTF. In DNA, the CDR3 is TGTGCCAGCAGCCCAGGCTACACCTTC.

The chain employs TRBV29-1 and TRBJ2-5, with 8 bases aligning to TRBD1. The CDR3 sequence is 12 residues long. The V gene's germline CDR1 is SQVTM and CDR2 ANQGSEA. V shed 7 bases, J shed 2 bases, and the junction held 3 bases outside the gene matches. DNA for the CDR3: TGCAGCGGCAGACAGGGGCAAGAGACCCAGTACTTC. Amino acids: CSGRQGQETQYF.

This chain links TRBV19 with TRBJ1-2; tentative D call: TRBD1 (6 bases). The CDR3 totals 15 residues. Trimming cost V 1 base and J 2 bases, with 11 bases left between them. The germline V gene encodes CDR1 LNHDA and CDR2 SQIVND (reference sequence). The CDR3 sequence is CASSIVHRANYGYTF. In DNA, the CDR3 is TGTGCCAGTAGTATAGTCCACAGGGCGAACTATGGCTACACCTTC.

V usage is TRBV24-1 and J usage is TRBJ2-1; 8 bases are a match to TRBD2. Germline V gene lookup returns CDR1 KGHDR and CDR2 SFDVKD. V was clipped by 0 bases and J by 10 bases; unmatched bases: 10. This CDR3 spans 16 amino acids. This CDR3 reads CATSDLTSGALGEQFF. The DNA for the CDR3 is TGTGCCACCAGTGATTTGACTAGCGGCGCTTTAGGGGAGCAGTTCTTC.

V gene TRBV19 combines with J gene TRBJ2-1; 7 bases line up with TRBD1. Germline-derived CDR1 and CDR2 are LNHDA and SQIVND (reference sequence). The length of the CDR3 is 14 residues. The ends lost 5 bases at V and 8 bases at J; junction bases unmatched: 9. CDR3 amino acids: CASSRQGRNHEQFF. CDR3 in DNA: TGTGCCAGTAGTCGACAGGGTCGCAACCATGAGCAGTTCTTC.

The CDR3 sequence: CASSRTGMGLNYGYTF. CDR3 in DNA: TGCGCCAGCAGCCGGACAGGGATGGGGCTTAACTATGGCTACACCTTC. The chain carries TRBV5-1 and TRBJ1-2, with 8 bases aligning to TRBD1. Germline loops: CDR1 SGHRS, CDR2 YFSETQ. The CDR3 runs to 16 residues. V was pared by 4 bases and J by 1 base, with 9 bases of the junction left unmatched.

The chain is built from TRBV19 and TRBJ2-7, with 7 bases aligning to TRBD2. Looked up from germline, CDR1 is LNHDA and CDR2 is SQIVND (reference sequence). Trimming at V came to 5 bases and at J to 0 bases, leaving 10 bases not matched to a gene. This CDR3 region has 16 residues. The CDR3 is CASSRTLAEISYEQYF. CDR3 nucleotide sequence: TGTGCCAGTAGTCGGACTCTAGCGGAGATCTCCTACGAGCAGTACTTC.

This clone showed up just a few times. J is TRBJ1-2 and V is TRBV5-1, with 8 bases lining up with TRBD1. CDR1 is SGHRS and CDR2 is YFSETQ in the germline V gene. V was clipped by 0 bases and J by 1 base; unmatched bases: 8. This CDR3 has 17 residues. CDR3 coding DNA: TGCGCCAGCAGCTTGGGTTCCGGACAGGGATATAACTATGGCTACACCTTC. Translated: CASSLGSGQGYNYGYTF.

The CDR3 loop reads CASSYLTRNTGELFF. The CDR3 coding sequence is TGTGCCAGCAGCTACCTGACTAGGAACACCGGGGAGCTGTTTTTT. The V call is TRBV5-8, the J call TRBJ2-2, with D perhaps TRBD2 (6 bases). Germline CDR1 is SGHTS and CDR2 is YDEGEE. The CDR3 is 15 amino acids. Trimming took off 3 bases at V and 1 base at J, with 10 bases between the two ends.

The chain recombines TRBV28 with TRBJ2-2; possible D gene TRBD1, 5 bases. The CDR3 contains 14 residues. V was trimmed by 6 bases and J by 7 bases, leaving 15 bases between them. Looked up from germline, CDR1 is MDHEN and CDR2 is SYDVKM. DNA for the CDR3: TGTGCCAGCAGAATGACAGACGGTAGCGGGGAGCTGTTTTTT. It codes for CASRMTDGSGELFF.

The chain carries TRBV2 and TRBJ1-3; 10 nucleotides agree with TRBD1. Germline loops: CDR1 SNHLY, CDR2 FYNNEI. This CDR3 spans 14 amino acids. J lost 4 bases, V lost 6 bases, and 3 bases had no gene match. The CDR3, as DNA: TGTGCCAGCAGGACAGGGGGCTTCGGAAACACCATATATTTT. Translating it yields CASRTGGFGNTIYF.

This clone was detected once. The DNA for the CDR3 is TGCGCCAGCAGTAAGTGGGGGGACACTGAAGCTTTCTTT. It translates to CASSKWGDTEAFF. The rearrangement uses TRBV5-1 and TRBJ1-1; TRBD1 is a possible D gene (5 bases). Per the germline V gene, CDR1 is SGHRS and CDR2 is YFSETQ. This CDR3 has 13 amino acids. V lost 5 bases and J lost 3, with 11 bases in between.

The chain combines TRBV19 with TRBJ1-2; D is ambiguous. The germline V gene has CDR1 LNHDA and CDR2 SQIVND (reference sequence). The CDR3 extends over 12 amino acids. Trimming removed 3 bases from V and 5 bases from J, with 7 bases in between. The CDR3 loop reads CASSMSGYGYTF. CDR3 nucleotide sequence: TGTGCCAGTAGTATGTCAGGTTATGGCTACACCTTC.

The chain is built from TRBV2 and TRBJ2-3; 9 nucleotides match TRBD2. Losses at the gene ends were 6 bases for V and 5 bases for J; bases not matched to a gene: 6. Germline V gene data show CDR1 as SNHLY and CDR2 as FYNNEI. CDR3 length: 14 residues. The CDR3 protein is CASRLLTSGDTQYF. CDR3 nucleotides: TGTGCCAGCAGACTTTTGACTAGCGGAGATACGCAGTATTTT.

This clone was recorded only once. This chain uses TRBV7-2 with TRBJ2-7; D is possibly TRBD2 (6 bases). Trimming took off 5 bases at V and 0 bases at J, with 17 bases between the two ends. CDR1 is SGHTA and CDR2 is FQGNSA in the germline V gene. The CDR3 runs to 16 residues. The CDR3 DNA sequence: TGTGCCAGCAGCACCAGAGCTAGCGACTACTCCTACGAGCAGTACTTC. Translated, it gives CASSTRASDYSYEQYF.

The chain uses TRBV19 and TRBJ1-1; weak D call: TRBD1 (5 bases). Per germline, CDR1 LNHDA and CDR2 SQIVND (reference sequence). The CDR3 length is 13 residues. Trimming took off 0 bases at V and 8 bases at J, with 10 bases between the two ends. As DNA, the CDR3 is TGTGCCAGTAGTATAGATCTCCCAGGGGAAGCTTTCTTT. It is translated as CASSIDLPGEAFF.

The V call is TRBV4-1, the J call TRBJ2-3; 7 positions agree with TRBD1. The germline CDR1 and CDR2 sequences are MGHRA and YSYEKL. The V gene end was trimmed by 4 bases and the J gene end by 4 bases; junction bases not matched to a gene: 5. The CDR3 contains 14 residues. In DNA form, the CDR3 reads TGCGCCAGCAGCCTAGGGGGCGAAGCAGATACGCAGTATTTT. Amino acids: CASSLGGEADTQYF.

This chain uses TRBV6-5 with TRBJ1-2, with 8 bases aligning to TRBD1. The V and J ends lost 6 bases and 6 bases, in that order; junction bases with no gene match: 6. Looked up from germline, CDR1 is MNHEY and CDR2 is SVGAGI. The CDR3 runs 13 residues. CDR3 loop: CASSKQGVHGYTF. The CDR3 DNA reads as TGTGCCAGCAGCAAACAGGGGGTACATGGCTACACCTTC.